The clone carrying this T cell receptor beta chain was seen once. This sample was included in a study of T cell changes during pregnancy in multiple sclerosis. The method was immunoSEQ multiplex PCR; TCRdb's version includes in-frame clones alone and lacks a portion of them. The data contain 60,000 to 65,000 clones, about nine tenths of them singletons. The sequence was obtained from a female donor in good health, enrolled as a control in a pregnancy study. The sequencing used peripheral blood, collected in the second trimester of pregnancy.

CDR3 nucleotide sequence: TGTGCCAGCAGCGTAGGTCAGGCCGGGGTTTCACCCCTCCACTTT. This sequence encodes CASSVGQAGVSPLHF. The chain has TRBV9 and TRBJ1-6; D remains ambiguous. V was shortened by 0 bases and J by 9 bases, with 13 bases between the two germline ends. This CDR3 comprises 15 residues. Per the germline V gene, CDR1 is SGDLS and CDR2 is YYNGEE.